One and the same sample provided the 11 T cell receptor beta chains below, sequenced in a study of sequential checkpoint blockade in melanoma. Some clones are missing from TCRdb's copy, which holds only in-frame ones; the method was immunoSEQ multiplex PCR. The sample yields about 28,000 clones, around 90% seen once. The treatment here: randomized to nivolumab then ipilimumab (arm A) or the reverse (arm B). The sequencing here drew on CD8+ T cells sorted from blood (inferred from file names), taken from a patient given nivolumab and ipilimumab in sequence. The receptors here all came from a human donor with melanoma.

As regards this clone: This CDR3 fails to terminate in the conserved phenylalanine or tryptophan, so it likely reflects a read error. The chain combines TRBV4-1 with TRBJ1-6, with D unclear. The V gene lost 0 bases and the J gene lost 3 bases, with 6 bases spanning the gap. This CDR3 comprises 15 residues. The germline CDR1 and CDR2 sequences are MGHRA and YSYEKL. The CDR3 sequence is CASSQDNSYNSPLHL. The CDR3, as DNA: TGCGCCAGCAGCCAAGATAACAGCTATAATTCACCCCTCCACCTT.

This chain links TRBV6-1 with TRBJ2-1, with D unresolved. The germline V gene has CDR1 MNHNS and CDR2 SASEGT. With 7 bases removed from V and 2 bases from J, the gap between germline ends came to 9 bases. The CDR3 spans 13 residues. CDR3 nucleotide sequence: TGTGCCAGCACTCCCCGGGCCTACAATGAGCAGTTCTTC. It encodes CASTPRAYNEQFF.

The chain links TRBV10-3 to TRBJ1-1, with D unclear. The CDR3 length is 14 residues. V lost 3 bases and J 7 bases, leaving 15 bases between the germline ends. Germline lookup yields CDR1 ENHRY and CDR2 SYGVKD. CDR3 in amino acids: CAISDPIRTHEAFF. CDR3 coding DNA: TGTGCCATCAGTGATCCGATACGAACTCATGAAGCTTTCTTT.

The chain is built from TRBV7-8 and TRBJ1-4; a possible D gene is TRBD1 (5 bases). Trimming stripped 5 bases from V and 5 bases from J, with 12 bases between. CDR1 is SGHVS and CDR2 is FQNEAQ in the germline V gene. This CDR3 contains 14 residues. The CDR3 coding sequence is TGTGCCAGCAGCGCGGGACCCTCAAATGAAAAACTGTTTTTT. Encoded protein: CASSAGPSNEKLFF.

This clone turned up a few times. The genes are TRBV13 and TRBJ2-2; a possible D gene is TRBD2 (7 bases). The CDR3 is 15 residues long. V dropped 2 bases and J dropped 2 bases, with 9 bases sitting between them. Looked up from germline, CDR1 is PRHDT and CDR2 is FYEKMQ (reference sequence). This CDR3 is CASSLRGANTGELFF. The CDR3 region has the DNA TGTGCCAGCAGCTTACGGGGGGCTAACACCGGGGAGCTGTTTTTT. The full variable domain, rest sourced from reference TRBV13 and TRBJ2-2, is AAGVIQSPRHLIKEKRETATLKCYPIPRHDTVYWYQQGPGQDPQFLISFYEKMQSDKGSIPDRFSAQQFSDYHSELNMSSLELGDSALYFCASSLRGANTGELFFGEGSRLTVL.

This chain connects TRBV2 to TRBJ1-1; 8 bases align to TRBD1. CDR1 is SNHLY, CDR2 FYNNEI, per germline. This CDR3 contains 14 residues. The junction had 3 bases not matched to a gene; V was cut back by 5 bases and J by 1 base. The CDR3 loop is CASSPTGGNTEAFF. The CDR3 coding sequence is TGTGCCAGCAGTCCAACAGGGGGGAACACTGAAGCTTTCTTT. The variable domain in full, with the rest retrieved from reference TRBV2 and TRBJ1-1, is EPEVTQTPSHQVTQMGQEVILRCVPISNHLYFYWYRQILGQKVEFLVSFYNNEISEKSEIFDDQFSVERPDGSNFTLKIRSTKLEDSAMYFCASSPTGGNTEAFFGQGTRLTVV.

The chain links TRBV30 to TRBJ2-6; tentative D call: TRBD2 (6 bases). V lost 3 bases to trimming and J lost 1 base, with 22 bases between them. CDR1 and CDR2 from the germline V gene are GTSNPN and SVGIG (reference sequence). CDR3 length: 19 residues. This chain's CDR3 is CAWRGGIRDRRSGANVLTF. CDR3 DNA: TGTGCCTGGAGGGGGGGAATTAGGGACCGCCGGTCTGGGGCCAACGTCCTGACTTTC.

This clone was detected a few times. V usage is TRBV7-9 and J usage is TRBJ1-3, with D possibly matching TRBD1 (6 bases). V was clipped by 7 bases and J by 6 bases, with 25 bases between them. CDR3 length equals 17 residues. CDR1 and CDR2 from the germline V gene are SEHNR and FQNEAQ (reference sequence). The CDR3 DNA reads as TGTGCCAGCACCCCTAAAGGGGGTTTTGATGGGGTAAACACCATATATTTT. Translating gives CASTPKGGFDGVNTIYF.

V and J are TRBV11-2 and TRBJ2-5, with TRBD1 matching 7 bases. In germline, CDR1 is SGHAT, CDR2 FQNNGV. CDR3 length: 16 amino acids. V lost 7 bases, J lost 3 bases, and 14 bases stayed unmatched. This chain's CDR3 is CASIPAPGQKKETQYF. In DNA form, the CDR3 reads TGTGCCAGCATCCCAGCCCCGGGACAGAAAAAAGAGACCCAGTACTTC.

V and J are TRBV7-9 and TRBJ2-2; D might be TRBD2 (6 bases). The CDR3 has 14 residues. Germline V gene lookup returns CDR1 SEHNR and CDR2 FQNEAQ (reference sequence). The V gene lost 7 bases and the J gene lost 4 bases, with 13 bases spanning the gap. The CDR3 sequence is CASTNGGSTGELFF. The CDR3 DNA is TGTGCCAGCACCAATGGGGGGTCCACCGGGGAGCTGTTTTTT.

In DNA, the CDR3 is TGCGCCAGCTGGGGGGACAGCTCCTACGAGCAGTACGTC. It codes for CASWGDSSYEQYV. This rearrangement joins TRBV10-1 to TRBJ2-7; D perhaps matches TRBD1 (7 bases). Germline V lookup: CDR1 WNHNN, CDR2 SYGVQD (reference sequence). This CDR3 comprises 13 residues. Trimming removed 8 bases at V and 0 bases at J, with 11 bases between.